The T cell receptor (beta chain) under discussion was sequenced for a study of CD8 T cells in ankylosing spondylitis. This clonotype was observed a handful of times. Its target is not known. Study-wide results and caveats: Peripheral blood held disease-linked clones only at relatively low frequency, and these were CD8+. There was reportedly significant enrichment of clones that were disease-linked in matched ankylosing spondylitis synovial fluid. Earlier studies detected some motif variants in reactive arthritis synovial fluid and blood. Apparently characteristic of ankylosing spondylitis blood was a TCR beta motif (about 8 highly homologous variants).

V lost 10 bases and J lost 4, with 14 bases in between. The CDR3 spans 13 residues. Germline V gene sequence: CDR1 KGHSH, CDR2 LQKENI. It was by quantitative 5'-RACE with molecular barcodes that TCR beta libraries were made. TCRdb redid the calling of the 5' RACE reads with MiXCR, one entry per CDR3 protein. This sample has a few hundred thousand distinct CDR3 sequences, with over 15% found just once. The TCR comes from a male donor with ankylosing spondylitis. The rearrangement uses TRBV18 and TRBJ1-5; D unresolved. The sequenced sample was blood, either unsorted or a sorted T cell fraction (not recorded which). This CDR3 is CATRQWENQPQHF. CDR3 coding DNA: TGTGCCACCAGACAATGGGAAAATCAGCCCCAGCATTTT.